The source of this TCR beta chain is a study of cytomegalovirus exposure and HLA in healthy donors. Donors were drawn from the approximately 120-subject validation cohort, separate from the roughly 700-subject first cohort. Germline assignment: CDR1 MDHEN and CDR2 SYDVKM. V was clipped by 6 bases and J by 3 bases; unmatched bases: 10. The CDR3 has 18 amino acids. This table comes from immunoSEQ multiplex PCR, and its TCRdb copy is limited to in-frame clones, with some not included. The repertoire includes roughly 90,000 clones, approximately 94% of them detected once, and around 1.2% sits in the top ten.

The sample comprised PBMCs. The chain employs TRBV28 and TRBJ2-2; 13 bases agree with TRBD2. This receptor was taken from a woman in her twenties or thirties in good health and CMV-seropositive. The CDR3 region has the DNA TGTGCCAGCAGACCACGGACTAGCGGGAGTTCCGACACCGGGGAGCTGTTTTTT. As protein: CASRPRTSGSSDTGELFF.